What follows are 2 T cell receptor beta chains derived from one specimen sequenced in a study of T cell repertoires in cytomegalovirus infection. One entry per CDR3 protein results from TCRdb running MiXCR on the reads. The sample lists fewer than 350,000 distinct CDR3 sequences; over 7.5% were seen once. The sequenced sample consisted of PBMCs. All receptors come from a human donor in good health (CMV status not recorded). Some clones in this sample may be carry-over from other donors' samples.

This clonotype was detected ten times or more. The gene calls are TRBV7-8 and TRBJ2-7, with D possibly being TRBD2 (6 bases). V shed 5 bases and J shed 7 bases, with 21 bases lying between them. CDR3 size: 15 residues. Germline V lookup: CDR1 SGHVS, CDR2 FQNEAQ. CDR3 region: CASSLVAPGSGEQYF. The CDR3, as DNA: TGTGCCAGCAGCCTCGTAGCGCCGGGTAGCGGTGAGCAGTACTTC.

This clonotype was detected ten times or more. V is TRBV6-2 or TRBV6-3 and J is TRBJ1-5, with 8 positions matching TRBD1. The germline gives CDR1 MNHEY, CDR2 SVGEGT. The CDR3 extends over 16 amino acids. The trim removed 6 bases at V and 3 bases at J, leaving 10 bases unmatched. This CDR3 reads CASSSQGARFNQPQHF. CDR3 sequence (DNA): TGTGCCAGCAGCTCCCAGGGGGCGCGGTTCAATCAGCCCCAGCATTTT.